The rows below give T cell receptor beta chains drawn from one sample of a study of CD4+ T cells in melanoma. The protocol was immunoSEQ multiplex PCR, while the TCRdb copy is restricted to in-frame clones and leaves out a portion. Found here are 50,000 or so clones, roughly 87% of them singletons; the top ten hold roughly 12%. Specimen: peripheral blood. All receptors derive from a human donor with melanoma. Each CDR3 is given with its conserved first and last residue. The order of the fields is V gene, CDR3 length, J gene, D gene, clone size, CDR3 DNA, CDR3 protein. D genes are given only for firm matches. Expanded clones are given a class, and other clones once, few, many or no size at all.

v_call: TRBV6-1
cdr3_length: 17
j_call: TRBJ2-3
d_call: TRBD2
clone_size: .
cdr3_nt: TGTGCCAGCAGTGTTAGCGGGGGGGCCCCTAGCACAGATACGCAGTATTTT
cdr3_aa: CASSVSGGAPSTDTQYF

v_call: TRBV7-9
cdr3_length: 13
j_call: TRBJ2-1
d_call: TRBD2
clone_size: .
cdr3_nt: TGTGCCAGCAGCTCGGGACTAGCGGGGGTGGCGTTCTTC
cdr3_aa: CASSSGLAGVAFF

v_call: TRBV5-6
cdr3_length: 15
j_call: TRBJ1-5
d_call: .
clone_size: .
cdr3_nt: TGTGCCAGCAGCCAAGGGGGAGGGGGCAATCAGCCCCAGCATTTT
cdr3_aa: CASSQGGGGNQPQHF

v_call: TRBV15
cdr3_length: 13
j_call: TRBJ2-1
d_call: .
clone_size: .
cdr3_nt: TGTGCCACCAGTCCAGGGACTCACAATGAGCAGTTCTTC
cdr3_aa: CATSPGTHNEQFF

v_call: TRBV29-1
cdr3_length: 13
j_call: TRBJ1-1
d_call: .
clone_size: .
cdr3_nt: TGCAGCGCCTACAGGGAGATGAACACTGAAGCTTTCTTT
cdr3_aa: CSAYREMNTEAFF

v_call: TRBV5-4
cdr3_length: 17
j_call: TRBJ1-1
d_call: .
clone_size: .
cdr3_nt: TGTGCCAGCAGCTTGGAACAGGGAGGGAAGATGAACACTGAAGCTTTCTTT
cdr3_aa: CASSLEQGGKMNTEAFF

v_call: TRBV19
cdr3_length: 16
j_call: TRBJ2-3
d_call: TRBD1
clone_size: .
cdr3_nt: TGTGCCAGTAGTATTTGGACAGGGGGCTTGACAGATACGCAGTATTTT
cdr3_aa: CASSIWTGGLTDTQYF

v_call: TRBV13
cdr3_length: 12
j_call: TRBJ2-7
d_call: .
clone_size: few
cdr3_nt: TGTGCCAGCAGCTCGAAGCTCTCCGAGCAGTACTTC
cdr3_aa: CASSSKLSEQYF

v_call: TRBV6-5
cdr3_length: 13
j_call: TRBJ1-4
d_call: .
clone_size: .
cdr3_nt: TGTGCCAGCAGACTAGGACAGCCGGAAAAACTGTTTTTT
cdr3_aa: CASRLGQPEKLFF

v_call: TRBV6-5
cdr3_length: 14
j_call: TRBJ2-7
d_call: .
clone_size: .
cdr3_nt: TGTGCCAGCAGTTACTCGCGACATCCCTACGAGCAGTACTTC
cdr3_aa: CASSYSRHPYEQYF

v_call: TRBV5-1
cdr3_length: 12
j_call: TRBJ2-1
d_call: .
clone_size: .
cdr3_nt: TGCGCCAGCAGCTTCAACAGCGATGAGCAGTTCTTC
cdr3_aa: CASSFNSDEQFF

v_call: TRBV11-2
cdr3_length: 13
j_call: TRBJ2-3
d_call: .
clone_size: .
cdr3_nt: TGTGCCAGCAGCCCCTCCCCTCCAGATACGCAGTATTTT
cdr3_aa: CASSPSPPDTQYF

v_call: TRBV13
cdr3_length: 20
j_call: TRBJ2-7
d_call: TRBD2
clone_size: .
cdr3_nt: TGTGCCAGCAGCTTAAGCTCCCCGCTTTTAGCGGGGGAAATCTCCTACGAGCAGTACTTC
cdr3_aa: CASSLSSPLLAGEISYEQYF

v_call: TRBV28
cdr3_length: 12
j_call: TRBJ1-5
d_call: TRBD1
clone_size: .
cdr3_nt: TGTGCCAGCGGAACAGGGGATCAGCCCCAGCATTTT
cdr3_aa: CASGTGDQPQHF

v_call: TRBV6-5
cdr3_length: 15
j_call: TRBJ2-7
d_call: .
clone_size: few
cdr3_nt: TGTGCCAGCAGTCCCTCGGGACTTTACCCCTACGAGCAGTACTTC
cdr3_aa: CASSPSGLYPYEQYF

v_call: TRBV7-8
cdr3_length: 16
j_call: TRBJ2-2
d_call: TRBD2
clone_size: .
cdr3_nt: TGTGCCAGCAGCTTCGGACTAGCGGGATATACCGGGGAGCTGTTTTTT
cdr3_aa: CASSFGLAGYTGELFF

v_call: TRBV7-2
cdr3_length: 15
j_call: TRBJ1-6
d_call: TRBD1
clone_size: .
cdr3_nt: TGTGCCAGCAGCTCCGATACAGGGGGCGGATCACCCCTCCACTTT
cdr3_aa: CASSSDTGGGSPLHF

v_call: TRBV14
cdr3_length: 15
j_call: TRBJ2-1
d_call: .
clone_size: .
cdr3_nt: TGTGCCAGCAGCCAGGGAACATACTCCTACAATGAGCAGTTCTTC
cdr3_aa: CASSQGTYSYNEQFF

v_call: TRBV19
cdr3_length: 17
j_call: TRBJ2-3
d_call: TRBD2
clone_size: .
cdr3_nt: TGTGCCAGTAGTATCCCCCTAGCGGGGGGGATCACAGATACGCAGTATTTT
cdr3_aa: CASSIPLAGGITDTQYF

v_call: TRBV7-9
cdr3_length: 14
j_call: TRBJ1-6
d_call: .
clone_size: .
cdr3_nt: TGTGCCAGCAGCTTGACAGAGAGAAATTCACCCCTCCACTTT
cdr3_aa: CASSLTERNSPLHF

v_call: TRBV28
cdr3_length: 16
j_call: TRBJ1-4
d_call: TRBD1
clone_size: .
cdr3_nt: TGTGCCGCAGGGACAGGGCAGGGCGGGGGATATGAAAAACTGTTTTTT
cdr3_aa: CAAGTGQGGGYEKLFF

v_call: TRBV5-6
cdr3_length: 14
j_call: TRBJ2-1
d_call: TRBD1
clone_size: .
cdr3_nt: TGTGCCAGCAGCTTGATCACAGGGGGCAATGAGCAGTTCTTC
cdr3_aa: CASSLITGGNEQFF

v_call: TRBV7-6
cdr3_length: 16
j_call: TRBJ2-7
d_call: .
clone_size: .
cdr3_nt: TGTGCCAGCAGCTTAGTGGCAGACAGGAGAGCCTACGAGCAGTACTTC
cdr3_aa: CASSLVADRRAYEQYF

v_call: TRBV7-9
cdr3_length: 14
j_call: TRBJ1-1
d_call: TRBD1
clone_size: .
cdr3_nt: TGTGCCAGCAGCGGGAGACAGGGGTGGACTGAAGCTTTCTTT
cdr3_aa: CASSGRQGWTEAFF

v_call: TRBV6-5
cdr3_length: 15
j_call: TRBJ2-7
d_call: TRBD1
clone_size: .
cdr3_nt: TGTGCCAGCAGTGCCGGACAGGGGGCTCGTTACGAGCAGTACTTC
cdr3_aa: CASSAGQGARYEQYF

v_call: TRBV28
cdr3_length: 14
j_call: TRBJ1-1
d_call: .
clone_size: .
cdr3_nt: TGTGCCAGCAGCCCTATAAGTCCGGGCACTGAAGCTTTCTTT
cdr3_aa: CASSPISPGTEAFF

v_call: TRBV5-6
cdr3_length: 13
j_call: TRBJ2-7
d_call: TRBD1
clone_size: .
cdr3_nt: TGTGCCAGCAGCTTGGCACAGGGGGCGCAGCAGTACTTC
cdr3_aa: CASSLAQGAQQYF

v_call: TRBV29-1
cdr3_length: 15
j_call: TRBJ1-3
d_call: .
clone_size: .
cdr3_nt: TGCAGCGCTGCTGACAGGCTCCACTCTGGAAACACCATATATTTT
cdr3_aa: CSAADRLHSGNTIYF

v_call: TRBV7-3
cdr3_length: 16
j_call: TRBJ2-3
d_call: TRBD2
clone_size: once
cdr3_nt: TGTGCCAGCAGCTGGGCGGGGGGGCCGGGCACAGATACGCAGTATTTT
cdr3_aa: CASSWAGGPGTDTQYF

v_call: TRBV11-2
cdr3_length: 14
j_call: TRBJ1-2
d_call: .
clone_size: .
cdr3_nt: TGTGCCAGCAGCGGAGACGGCCGAAGAGATGGCTACACCTTC
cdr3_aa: CASSGDGRRDGYTF

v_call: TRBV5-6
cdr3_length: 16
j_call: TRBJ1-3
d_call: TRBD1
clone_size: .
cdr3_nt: TGTGCCAGCAGCTTGGGACCAGGGGGCTCTGGAAACACCATATATTTT
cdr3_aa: CASSLGPGGSGNTIYF

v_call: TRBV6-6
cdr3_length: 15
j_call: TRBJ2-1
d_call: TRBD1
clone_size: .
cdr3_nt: TGTGCCAGCAGGAACACGGGACAGACGAACGAAGAGCAGTTCTTC
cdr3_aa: CASRNTGQTNEEQFF

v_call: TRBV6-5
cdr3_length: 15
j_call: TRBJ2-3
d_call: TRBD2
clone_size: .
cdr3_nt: TGTGCCAGCGGTCCCACAGCGGGGGGGACAGATACGCAGTATTTT
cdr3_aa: CASGPTAGGTDTQYF

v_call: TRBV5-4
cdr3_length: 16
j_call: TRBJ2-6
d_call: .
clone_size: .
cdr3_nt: TGTGCCAGCAGCTTGCACAGGGTCGGCGGGGCCAACGTCCTGACTTTC
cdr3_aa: CASSLHRVGGANVLTF

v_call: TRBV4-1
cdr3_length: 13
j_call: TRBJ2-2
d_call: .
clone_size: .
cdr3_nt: TGCGCCAGCAGCCAGGGGAACACCGGGGAGCTGTTTTTT
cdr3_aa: CASSQGNTGELFF

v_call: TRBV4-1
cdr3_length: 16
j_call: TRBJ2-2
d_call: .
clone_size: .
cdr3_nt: TGCGCCAGCAGCCCGAGGACCTACCCGAACACCGGGGAGCTGTTTTTT
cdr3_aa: CASSPRTYPNTGELFF

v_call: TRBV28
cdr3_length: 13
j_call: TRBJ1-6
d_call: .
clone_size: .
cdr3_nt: TGTGCCAGCATTGGGGACCGCCATTCACCCCTCCACTTT
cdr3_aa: CASIGDRHSPLHF

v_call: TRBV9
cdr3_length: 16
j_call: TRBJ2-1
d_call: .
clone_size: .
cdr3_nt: TGTGCCAGCAGCACACGAATGTCGAGCTCCTACAATGAGCAGTTCTTC
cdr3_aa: CASSTRMSSSYNEQFF

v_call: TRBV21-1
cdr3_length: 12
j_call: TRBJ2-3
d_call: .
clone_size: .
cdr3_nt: TGTGCCAGCAGCCAAGACACAGATACGCAGTATTTT
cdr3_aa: CASSQDTDTQYF

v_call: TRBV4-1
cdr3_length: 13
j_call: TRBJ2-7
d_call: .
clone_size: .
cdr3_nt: TGCGCCAGCAGCCAACCCATTAAAGGCGAGCAGTACTTC
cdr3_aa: CASSQPIKGEQYF

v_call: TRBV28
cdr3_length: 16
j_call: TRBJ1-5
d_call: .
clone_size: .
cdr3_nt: TGTGCCAGCAGTTTATCGGGCTACACAGGCAATCAGCCCCAGCATTTT
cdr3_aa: CASSLSGYTGNQPQHF